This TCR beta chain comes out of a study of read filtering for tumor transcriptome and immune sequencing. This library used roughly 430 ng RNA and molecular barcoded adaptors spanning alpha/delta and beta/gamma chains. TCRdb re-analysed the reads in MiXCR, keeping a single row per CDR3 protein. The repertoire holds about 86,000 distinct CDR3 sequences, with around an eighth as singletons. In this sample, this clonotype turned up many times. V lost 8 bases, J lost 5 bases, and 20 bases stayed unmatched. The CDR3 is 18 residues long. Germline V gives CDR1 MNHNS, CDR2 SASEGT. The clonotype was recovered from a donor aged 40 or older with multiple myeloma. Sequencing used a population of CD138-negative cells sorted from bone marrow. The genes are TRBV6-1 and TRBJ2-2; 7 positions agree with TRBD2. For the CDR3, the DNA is TGTGCCAGCGGGAGTAAATTTAAGCGGGACCCAAGTACCGGGGAGCTGTTTTTT. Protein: CASGSKFKRDPSTGELFF.